A selection of T cell receptor beta chains follows, all from one sample in a study of CD8 T cells in Susac syndrome. Using its own MiXCR run on the immunoSEQ multiplex PCR reads, TCRdb lists one record per CDR3 protein. Here the sample spans about 82,000 distinct CDR3 sequences, roughly 96% being singletons. The sample consisted of CD8+ T cells from PBMCs. These receptors all come from a human donor with Susac syndrome. CDR3s include the opening cysteine and the closing phenylalanine or tryptophan. A D gene is named only where the DNA matches it firmly. Only part of the rows carry a size: once, few, many, or a class if the clone is expanded.

j_call: TRBJ2-1
clone_size: .
d_call: TRBD1
v_call: TRBV11-3
cdr3_length: 16
cdr3_aa: CASSLGTGDPYNEQFF
cdr3_nt: TGTGCCAGCAGCTTAGGGACAGGGGACCCGTACAATGAGCAGTTCTTC

j_call: TRBJ1-4
clone_size: .
d_call: .
v_call: TRBV20-1
cdr3_length: 14
cdr3_aa: CSAPKVPGNEKLFF
cdr3_nt: TGCAGTGCTCCTAAGGTGCCCGGTAATGAAAAACTGTTTTTT

j_call: TRBJ2-2
clone_size: .
d_call: .
v_call: TRBV7-2
cdr3_length: 13
cdr3_aa: CASSSKNTGELFF
cdr3_nt: TGTGCCAGCAGCTCGAAGAACACCGGGGAGCTGTTTTTT

j_call: TRBJ1-1
clone_size: .
d_call: TRBD1
v_call: TRBV7-6
cdr3_length: 17
cdr3_aa: CASSLDRGRKINTEAFF
cdr3_nt: TGTGCCAGCAGCTTGGACAGGGGGCGAAAAATAAACACTGAAGCTTTCTTT

j_call: TRBJ1-2
clone_size: .
d_call: .
v_call: TRBV12-3/TRBV12-4
cdr3_length: 14
cdr3_aa: CASSSRTQTHGYTF
cdr3_nt: TGTGCCAGCAGTTCCCGAACCCAGACCCATGGCTACACCTTC

j_call: TRBJ1-1
clone_size: .
d_call: .
v_call: TRBV20-1
cdr3_length: 12
cdr3_aa: CSASTPNTEAFF
cdr3_nt: TGCAGTGCATCGACACCGAACACTGAAGCTTTCTTT

j_call: TRBJ2-7
clone_size: .
d_call: .
v_call: TRBV11-2
cdr3_length: 15
cdr3_aa: CASSKVRGRDYEQYF
cdr3_nt: TGTGCCAGCAGCAAGGTGCGGGGACGGGACTACGAGCAGTACTTC

j_call: TRBJ2-1
clone_size: once
d_call: .
v_call: TRBV4-3
cdr3_length: 16
cdr3_aa: CASSQDGTGTYNEQFF
cdr3_nt: TGCGCCAGCAGCCAAGATGGAACAGGGACCTACAATGAGCAGTTCTTC

j_call: TRBJ2-5
clone_size: .
d_call: .
v_call: TRBV7-9
cdr3_length: 13
cdr3_aa: CASSLDGEETQYF
cdr3_nt: TGTGCCAGCAGCTTAGACGGAGAAGAGACCCAGTACTTC

j_call: TRBJ2-3
clone_size: few
d_call: .
v_call: TRBV3-1
cdr3_length: 14
cdr3_aa: CASSQDISGDTQYF
cdr3_nt: TGTGCCAGCAGCCAAGATATTAGCGGAGATACGCAGTATTTT

j_call: TRBJ2-7
clone_size: .
d_call: TRBD1
v_call: TRBV20-1
cdr3_length: 14
cdr3_aa: CSARADRGSYEQYF
cdr3_nt: TGCAGTGCTAGGGCAGACAGGGGGTCCTACGAGCAGTACTTC

j_call: TRBJ1-2
clone_size: .
d_call: .
v_call: TRBV19
cdr3_length: 13
cdr3_aa: CASSGREDYGYTF
cdr3_nt: TGTGCCAGTAGTGGCCGGGAAGACTATGGCTACACCTTC

j_call: TRBJ2-5
clone_size: few
d_call: .
v_call: TRBV5-4
cdr3_length: 14
cdr3_aa: CASSLAGPQETQYF
cdr3_nt: TGTGCCAGCAGCTTGGCCGGACCCCAAGAGACCCAGTACTTC

j_call: TRBJ2-7
clone_size: .
d_call: TRBD1
v_call: TRBV12-5
cdr3_length: 14
cdr3_aa: CASARAGGPYEQYF
cdr3_nt: TGTGCTAGTGCCCGGGCAGGGGGACCCTACGAGCAGTACTTC

j_call: TRBJ2-3
clone_size: .
d_call: .
v_call: TRBV29-1
cdr3_length: 12
cdr3_aa: CSERRGTDTQYF
cdr3_nt: TGCAGCGAGAGGAGGGGAACAGATACGCAGTATTTT

j_call: TRBJ1-5
clone_size: .
d_call: .
v_call: TRBV28
cdr3_length: 16
cdr3_aa: CASSFPGRVVGGPQHF
cdr3_nt: TGTGCCAGCAGTTTCCCCGGCAGGGTCGTAGGGGGACCCCAGCATTTT